This record concerns one TCR beta chain sequence. Its antigen is still unknown. Only in-frame clones appear in the TCRdb table, and some are missing; sequencing was by immunoSEQ multiplex PCR. The sample holds more than 95,000 clones, 80% to 95% seen once. The data originate from a study of graft-versus-host responses after intestinal transplantation. Study-level findings and limits: Marrow from the recipient contained GvH clones, some of which had appeared first in ileum or blood.

The sequenced sample was unstimulated CD8+ T cells sorted from spleen or lymph node cells, obtained before intestinal transplant. This TCR was sampled from a human donor who received an intestinal transplant.

This CDR3 reads CASRPTGVYEQYF. The CDR3 DNA sequence: TGTGCCAGCAGACCAACAGGGGTCTACGAGCAGTACTTC. V is TRBV27 and J is TRBJ2-7; 7 positions match TRBD1. Unmatched junction bases numbered 5, after V lost 6 bases and J lost 3 bases. Germline loops: CDR1 MNHEY, CDR2 SMNVEV (reference sequence). This CDR3 is 13 amino acids long.